One T cell receptor (beta chain) is described in this entry. Its antigen is not identified. This CDR3 spans 11 amino acids. Trimming cost V 6 bases and J 0 bases, with 3 bases left between them. Germline V gene lookup returns CDR1 MNHEY and CDR2 SVGEGT. These data belong to a study of CD8 T cells in Susac syndrome. The study's findings and limits: Regarding the TCR sequencing and HLA analysis, the study admitted that a relatively small number of individuals were involved.

CD8+ and CD4+ T cells from blood underwent TCR beta sequencing, which was carried out in a high-throughput format. Negative isolation was used for CD8+ and CD4+ T cells and FACS enrichment for TEMRA cells. The authors reverse transcribed roughly 0.5 to 1 ug RNA with random hexamers. An immunoSEQ multiplex PCR amplified TCR beta CDR3 over 54 Vbeta and 13 Jbeta. TCRdb used MiXCR to reprocess the immunoSEQ multiplex PCR reads, holding one entry per CDR3 protein. Among roughly 120,000 distinct CDR3 sequences listed, about 92% were seen once. The sequencing input was CD4+ T cells from PBMCs. This receptor was identified in a human donor with multiple sclerosis. This chain links TRBV6-2 or TRBV6-3 with TRBJ2-7; D is undetermined. CDR3 bases: TGTGCCAGCAGGGACTCCTACGAGCAGTACTTC. It codes for CASRDSYEQYF.